These T cell receptor beta chains were read from a single sample in a study of beta chain features in type 1 diabetes. Sequencing was performed with immunoSEQ multiplex PCR; in TCRdb, only in-frame clones are kept and a portion is missing. The sample holds hundreds of thousands of clones; over 13% are singletons and the top ten take approximately 0.042%. The source material was naive CD4+ T cells from blood. The receptor source for this set is a man aged 18 to 29 with type 1 diabetes. CDR3s include the opening cysteine and the closing phenylalanine or tryptophan. D genes are given only for firm matches. Rows give clone size only sometimes, using once, few, many, or a class for an expanded clone.

size	V	D	J	DNA	CDR3
.	TRBV6-5	.	TRBJ2-7	TGTGCCACCCGAACGGAGGGAGCCTACGAGCAGTACTTC	CATRTEGAYEQYF
.	TRBV5-1	TRBD2	TRBJ2-5	TGCGCCAGCAGCTTGGGGACTAGCGGGATGCAAGAGACACAGTACTTC	CASSLGTSGMQETQYF
.	TRBV7-9	TRBD2	TRBJ2-1	TGTGCCAGCAGCTTAGTAGCGGGGTATGATGAGCAGTTCTTC	CASSLVAGYDEQFF
once	TRBV5-4	.	TRBJ2-6	TGTGCCAGCAGCTTGGAAAGCTCTGGGGCCAACGTCCTGACTTTC	CASSLESSGANVLTF
few	TRBV6-5	.	TRBJ1-1	TGTGCCAGCAGGTTATCTTTGAACACTGAAGCTTTCTTT	CASRLSLNTEAFF
few	TRBV6-5	.	TRBJ2-1	TGTGCCAGCAGTTACAGGGCAAACAATGAGCAGTTCTTC	CASSYRANNEQFF
.	TRBV25-1	.	TRBJ2-1	TGTGCCAGCAGTGAGATCTTTAGGGGGGGTTTAAATGAGCAGTTCTTC	CASSEIFRGGLNEQFF
.	TRBV25-1	.	TRBJ2-2	TGTGCCAGCAGTGATGGGGACTTTGGGCCCGGGGAGCTGTTTTTT	CASSDGDFGPGELFF
.	TRBV30	.	TRBJ2-1	TGTGCCTGGGATTTTCCGAGCTCCTACAATGAGCAGTTCTTC	CAWDFPSSYNEQFF
few	TRBV2	.	TRBJ2-5	TGTGCCAGCAGTGACAGGTTACGGGAGACCCAGTACTTC	CASSDRLRETQYF
few	TRBV28	.	TRBJ1-5	TGTGCCAGCAGCCCCCCCGGGACGGGAGTTAGCAATCAGCCCCAGCATTTT	CASSPPGTGVSNQPQHF
.	TRBV9	.	TRBJ2-3	TGTGCCAGCAGCGTAGCTCAAGATACGCAGTATTTT	CASSVAQDTQYF
few	TRBV28	TRBD1	TRBJ1-2	TGTGCCAGCAGTTCCGGACAGGGCTATGGCTACACCTTC	CASSSGQGYGYTF